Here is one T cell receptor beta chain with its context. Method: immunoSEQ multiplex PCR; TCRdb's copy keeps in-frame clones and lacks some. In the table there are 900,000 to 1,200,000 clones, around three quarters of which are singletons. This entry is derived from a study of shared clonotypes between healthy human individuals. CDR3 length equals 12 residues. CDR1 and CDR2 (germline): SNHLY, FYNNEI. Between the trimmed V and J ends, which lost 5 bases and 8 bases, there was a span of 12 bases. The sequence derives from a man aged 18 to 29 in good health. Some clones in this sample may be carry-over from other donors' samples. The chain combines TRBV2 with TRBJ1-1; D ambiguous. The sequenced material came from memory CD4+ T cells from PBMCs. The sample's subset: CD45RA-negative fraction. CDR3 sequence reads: CASSNTRTEAFF. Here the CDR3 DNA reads TGTGCCAGCAGTAACACCAGGACCGAAGCTTTCTTT.